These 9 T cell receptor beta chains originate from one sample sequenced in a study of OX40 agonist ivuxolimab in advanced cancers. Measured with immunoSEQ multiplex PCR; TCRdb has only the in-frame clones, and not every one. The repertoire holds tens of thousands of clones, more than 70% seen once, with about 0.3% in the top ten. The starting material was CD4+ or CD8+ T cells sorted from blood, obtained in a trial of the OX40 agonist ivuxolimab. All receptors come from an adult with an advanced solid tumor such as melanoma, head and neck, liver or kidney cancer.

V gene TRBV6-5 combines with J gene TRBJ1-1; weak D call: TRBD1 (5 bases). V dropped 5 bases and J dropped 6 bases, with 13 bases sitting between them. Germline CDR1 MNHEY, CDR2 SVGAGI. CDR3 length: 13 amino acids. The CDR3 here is CASSLPSTAEAFF. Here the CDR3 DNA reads TGTGCCAGCAGTCTACCTTCGACAGCTGAAGCTTTCTTT.

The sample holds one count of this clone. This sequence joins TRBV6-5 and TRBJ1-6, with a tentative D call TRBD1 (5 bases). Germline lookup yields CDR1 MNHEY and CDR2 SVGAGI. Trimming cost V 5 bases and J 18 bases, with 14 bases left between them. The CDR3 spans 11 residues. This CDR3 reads CASSEAAGNHF. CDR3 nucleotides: TGTGCCAGCAGTGAAGCGGCAGGGAACCACTTT.

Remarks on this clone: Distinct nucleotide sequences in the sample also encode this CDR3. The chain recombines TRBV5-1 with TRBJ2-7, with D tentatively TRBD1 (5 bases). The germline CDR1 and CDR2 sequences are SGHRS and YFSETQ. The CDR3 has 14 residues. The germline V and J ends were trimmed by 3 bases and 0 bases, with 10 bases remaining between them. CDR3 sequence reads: CASSSGQTSYEQYF. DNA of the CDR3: TGCGCCAGCAGCTCAGGACAAACCTCCTACGAGCAGTACTTC.

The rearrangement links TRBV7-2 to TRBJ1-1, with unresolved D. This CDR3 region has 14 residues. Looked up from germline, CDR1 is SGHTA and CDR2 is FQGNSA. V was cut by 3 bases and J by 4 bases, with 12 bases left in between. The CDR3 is CASSFGPVSTEAFF. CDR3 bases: TGTGCCAGCAGCTTTGGCCCCGTTTCCACTGAAGCTTTCTTT.

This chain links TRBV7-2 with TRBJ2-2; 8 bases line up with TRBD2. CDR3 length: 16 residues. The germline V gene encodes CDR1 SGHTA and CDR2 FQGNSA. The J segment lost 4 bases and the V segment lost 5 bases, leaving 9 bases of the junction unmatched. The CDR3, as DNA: TGTGCCAGCAGCCGTGTACCGGGGGGGCCCACCGGGGAGCTGTTTTTT. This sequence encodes CASSRVPGGPTGELFF.

The CDR3 loop reads CASSFRGGPADTQYF. CDR3 nucleotide sequence: TGTGCCAGCAGCTTTCGGGGGGGCCCGGCAGATACGCAGTATTTT. V gene TRBV7-9 combines with J gene TRBJ2-3, with 8 bases fitting TRBD2. CDR1 and CDR2 (germline): SEHNR, FQNEAQ (reference sequence). The CDR3 is 15 residues long. J was trimmed by 4 bases and V by 3 bases; bases with no gene match: 6.

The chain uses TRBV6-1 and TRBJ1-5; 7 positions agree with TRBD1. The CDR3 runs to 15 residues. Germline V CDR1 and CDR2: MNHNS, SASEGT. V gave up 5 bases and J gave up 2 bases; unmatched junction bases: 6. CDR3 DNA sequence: TGTGCCAGCAGTTTTGACAGGGCAGGCAATCAGCCCCAGCATTTT. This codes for CASSFDRAGNQPQHF.

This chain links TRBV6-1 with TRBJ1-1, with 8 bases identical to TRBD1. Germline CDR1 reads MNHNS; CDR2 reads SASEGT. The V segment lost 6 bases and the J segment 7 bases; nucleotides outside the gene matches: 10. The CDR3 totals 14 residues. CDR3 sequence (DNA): TGTGCCAGCAGACCGAGGACAGGGACAGGTGAAGCTTTCTTT. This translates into CASRPRTGTGEAFF.

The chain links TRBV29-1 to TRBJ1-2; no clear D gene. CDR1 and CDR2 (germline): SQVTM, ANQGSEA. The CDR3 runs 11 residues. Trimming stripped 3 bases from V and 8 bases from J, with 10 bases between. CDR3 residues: CSVDPVGGYTF. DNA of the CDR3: TGCAGCGTTGATCCGGTTGGGGGCTACACCTTC.